What follows are 12 T cell receptor beta chains derived from one specimen sequenced in a study of T-cell memory formation after mild COVID-19. TCRdb recomputed calls from the 5' RACE reads with MiXCR, one row per CDR3 protein. The sample records a few hundred thousand distinct CDR3 sequences, 8.2% being singletons. Sequencing used PBMCs or a T cell subset sorted from them (not recorded which). These receptors were collected from a man aged 18 to 30 who had mild COVID-19 (a few samples of this study predate the infection). Cell type and time point are not known.

The table lists this clonotype with a few counts. The CDR3 DNA sequence: TGTGCCAGCAGCCGCGGACAGGGAGGGGCAGATACGCAGTATTTT. It codes for CASSRGQGGADTQYF. The chain uses TRBV12-3 or TRBV12-4 and TRBJ2-3; D perhaps matches TRBD1 (8 bases). Trimming took off 6 bases at V and 4 bases at J, with 17 bases between the two ends. The CDR3 is 15 residues long.

Only a few counts were recorded for this clonotype. The gene calls are TRBV10-3 and TRBJ2-2; 12 bases line up with TRBD1. Losses at the gene ends were 8 bases for V and 3 bases for J; bases not matched to a gene: 1. Germline assignment: CDR1 ENHRY and CDR2 SYGVKD. This CDR3 comprises 14 residues. The CDR3 region is CAIGDRGHTGELFF. The CDR3 bases are TGTGCCATCGGGGACAGGGGGCACACCGGGGAGCTGTTTTTT.

Only a few counts were recorded for this clonotype. J is TRBJ1-1 and V is TRBV6-2 or TRBV6-3, with 11 bases lining up with TRBD1. Germline CDR1 and CDR2: MNHEY and SVGEGT. The CDR3 sequence is 18 residues long. V lost 2 bases and J lost 5; bases outside the gene matches: 13. Here the CDR3 DNA reads TGTGCCAGCAGTTACGCCGGGACAGGGGGTTGGGGAAGGACTGAAGCTTTCTTT. It translates to CASSYAGTGGWGRTEAFF.

J is TRBJ2-5 and V is TRBV7-9; tentative D call: TRBD1 (6 bases). This CDR3 contains 15 residues. CDR1 SEHNR and CDR2 FQNEAQ come from the germline V gene (reference sequence). Trimming cost V 1 base and J 3 bases, with 12 bases left between them. DNA of the CDR3: TGTGCCAGCAGCTTAGAGGGGGAAAGTAAAGAGACCCAGTACTTC. This encodes CASSLEGESKETQYF. Full variable domain (rest looked up from reference TRBV7-9 and TRBJ2-5): DTGVSQNPRHKITKRGQNVTFRCDPISEHNRLYWYRQTLGQGPEFLTYFQNEAQLEKSRLLSDRFSAERPKGSFSTLEIQRTEQGDSAMYLCASSLEGESKETQYFGPGTRLLVL.

This clonotype has only a few counts. The chain has TRBV7-8 and TRBJ2-1; 7 bases map to TRBD2. Germline assignment: CDR1 SGHVS and CDR2 FQNEAQ. The CDR3 is 15 amino acids. Trimming cost V 6 bases and J 6 bases; bases outside gene matches: 11. The CDR3 loop reads CASSIHGGSGNEQFF. In nucleotides, the CDR3 is TGTGCCAGCAGTATTCACGGGGGGAGTGGCAATGAGCAGTTCTTC.

V is TRBV29-1 and J is TRBJ1-1; TRBD1 aligns across 9 bases. V was clipped by 3 bases and J by 5 bases; unmatched bases: 7. There are 14 residues in the CDR3. Germline-derived CDR1 and CDR2 are SQVTM and ANQGSEA. CDR3 nucleotide sequence: TGCAGCGTTGAGGCTTCGACAGGGGGGACTGAAGCTTTCTTT. This codes for CSVEASTGGTEAFF.

The table lists this clonotype with a few counts. V usage is TRBV4-1 and J usage is TRBJ2-5, with D perhaps TRBD1 (5 bases). This CDR3 is built from 14 residues. CDR1 is MGHRA and CDR2 is YSYEKL in the germline V gene. Trimming removed 0 bases from V and 6 bases from J, with 11 bases in between. The CDR3 is CASSQDGAGKTQYF. In DNA, the CDR3 is TGCGCCAGCAGCCAAGATGGGGCAGGAAAGACCCAGTACTTC.

The chain carries TRBV5-1 and TRBJ1-5; D remains unclear. The V gene lost 0 bases and the J gene lost 0 bases, with 7 bases spanning the gap. Germline V gene data show CDR1 as SGHRS and CDR2 as YFSETQ. The length of the CDR3 is 15 residues. CDR3 residues: CASSLDDPSNQPQHF. In nucleotides, the CDR3 is TGCGCCAGCAGCTTGGATGACCCTAGCAATCAGCCCCAGCATTTT.

The chain has TRBV15 and TRBJ1-2, with D unclear. Deletions cut 5 bases from V and 0 bases from J, with 16 bases between. Germline V gives CDR1 LNHNV, CDR2 YYDKDF (reference sequence). This CDR3 comprises 16 residues. The CDR3 sequence: CATSPPEGLANYGYTF. CDR3 coding DNA: TGTGCCACCAGCCCACCCGAGGGATTAGCTAACTATGGCTACACCTTC.

This clonotype was seen only a few times. The chain uses TRBV4-3 and TRBJ1-2, with D tentatively TRBD1 (5 bases). Germline CDR1 LGHNA, CDR2 YSLEER. The V and J ends lost 1 base and 4 bases respectively, with 16 bases between them. This CDR3 is 16 amino acids long. CDR3 loop: CASSQGSAGQGYGYTF. CDR3 nucleotide sequence: TGCGCCAGCAGCCAAGGGTCAGCGGGGCAGGGCTATGGCTACACCTTC.

Ten or more counts support this clonotype. The V call is TRBV5-1, the J call TRBJ1-5, with TRBD1 as a possible D gene (5 bases). The germline V and J ends were trimmed by 5 bases and 0 bases, with 6 bases remaining between them. The V gene's germline CDR1 is SGHRS and CDR2 YFSETQ. CDR3 length: 13 amino acids. The CDR3 loop is CASRQDSNQPQHF. The CDR3, as DNA: TGCGCCAGCAGACAGGATAGCAATCAGCCCCAGCATTTT.

This clonotype was picked up many times. The genes are TRBV20-1 and TRBJ2-3; D is ambiguous. The CDR3 length is 16 residues. The V end lost 3 bases, the J end lost 0 bases, and 16 bases lay between the germline ends. Germline V CDR1 and CDR2: DFQATT, SNEGSKA (reference sequence). DNA for the CDR3: TGCAGTGCTAGTGTCCGGGCCCTCACTAGCACAGATACGCAGTATTTT. Protein sequence: CSASVRALTSTDTQYF.